Described below is a single TCR beta chain sequence and its context. The antigen is unknown. The germline V gene encodes CDR1 SQVTM and CDR2 ANQGSEA. CDR3 length: 17 residues. The junction had 19 bases not matched to a gene; V was cut back by 2 bases and J by 8 bases. The data stem from a study of blood T cells in healthy people across ages. Study conclusions and caveats: Versus aged donors, long-lived donors had higher diversity and more naive CD4+ cells.

The use of a sample-barcoded 5' primer and a J-beta primer mix characterized a second PCR of roughly 6 to 12 cycles. One entry per CDR3 protein results from TCRdb running MiXCR on the 5' RACE reads. The sample yields 650,000 to 800,000 distinct CDR3 sequences, under 45% seen once. This receptor was obtained from a man in his sixties in good health. Sequences were obtained from blood. J is TRBJ1-2 and V is TRBV29-1; TRBD1 aligns across 8 bases. The CDR3 nucleotides read TGCAGCGTTGAAATAGGTCTTAGAGAGGGACAGGACAGAGGCTACACCTTC. It specifies CSVEIGLREGQDRGYTF.